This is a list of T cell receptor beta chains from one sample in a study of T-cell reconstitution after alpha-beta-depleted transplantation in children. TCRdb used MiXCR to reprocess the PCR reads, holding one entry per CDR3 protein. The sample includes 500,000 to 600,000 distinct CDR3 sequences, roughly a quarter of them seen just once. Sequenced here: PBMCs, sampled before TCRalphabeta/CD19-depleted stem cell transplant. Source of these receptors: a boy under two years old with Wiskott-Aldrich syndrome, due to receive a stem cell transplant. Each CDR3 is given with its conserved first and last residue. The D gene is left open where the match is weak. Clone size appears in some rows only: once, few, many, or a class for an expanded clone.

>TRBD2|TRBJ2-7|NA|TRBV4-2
CASSQALAGAYEQYF
TGTGCCAGCAGCCAAGCACTAGCGGGGGCCTACGAGCAGTACTTC
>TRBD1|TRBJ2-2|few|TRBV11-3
CASSSSRGPGELFF
TGTGCCAGCAGCTCGAGCAGGGGGCCCGGGGAGCTGTTTTTT
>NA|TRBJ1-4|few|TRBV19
CASSIGDTTNEKLFF
TGTGCCAGTAGTATAGGAGACACAACTAATGAAAAACTGTTTTTT
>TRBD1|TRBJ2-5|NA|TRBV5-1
CASNGQGEETQYF
TGCGCCAGCAACGGACAGGGGGAAGAGACCCAGTACTTC
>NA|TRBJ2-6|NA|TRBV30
CAWSAGSSGANVLTF
TGTGCCTGGAGTGCGGGTAGCTCTGGGGCCAACGTCCTGACTTTC
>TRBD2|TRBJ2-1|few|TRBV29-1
CSVDYSGGYNEQFF
TGCAGCGTGGACTATAGCGGGGGCTACAATGAGCAGTTCTTC
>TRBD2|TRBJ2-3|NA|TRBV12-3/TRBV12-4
CASSFVLAGVGTDTQYF
TGTGCCAGCAGTTTTGTACTAGCGGGAGTAGGAACAGATACGCAGTATTTT
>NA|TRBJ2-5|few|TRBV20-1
CSARDDGRWGETQYF
TGCAGTGCTAGAGATGACGGGAGATGGGGAGAGACCCAGTACTTC
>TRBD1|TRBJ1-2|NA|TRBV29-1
CSVEGQVIGGYTF
TGCAGCGTGGAGGGACAGGTGATCGGTGGCTACACCTTC
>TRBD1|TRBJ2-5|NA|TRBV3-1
CASSHHSGGYQETQYF
TGTGCCAGCAGCCACCACTCAGGGGGCTACCAAGAGACCCAGTACTTC
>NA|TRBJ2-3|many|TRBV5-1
CASSPFTDTQYF
TGTGCCAGCAGCCCATTCACAGATACGCAGTATTTT
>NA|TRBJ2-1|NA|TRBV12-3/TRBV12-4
CASSRTSIEQFF
TGTGCCAGCAGCCGAACTAGTATCGAGCAGTTCTTC
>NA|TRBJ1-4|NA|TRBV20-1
CSAREDFGGLGEKLFF
TGCAGTGCTAGAGAAGACTTCGGGGGGCTCGGCGAAAAACTGTTTTTT
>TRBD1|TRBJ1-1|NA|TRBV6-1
CASRMDRGNTEAFF
TGTGCCAGCAGAATGGACAGGGGAAACACTGAAGCTTTCTTT
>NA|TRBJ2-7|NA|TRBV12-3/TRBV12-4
CASSSQDGYYEQYF
TGTGCCAGCAGTTCGCAGGACGGCTACTACGAGCAGTACTTC
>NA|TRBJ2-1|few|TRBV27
CASSLLPLHYNEQFF
TGTGCCAGCAGCCTACTTCCATTACATTACAATGAGCAGTTCTTC
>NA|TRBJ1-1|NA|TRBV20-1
CSASRWGYTEAFF
TGCAGTGCTTCTCGTTGGGGATATACTGAAGCTTTCTTT
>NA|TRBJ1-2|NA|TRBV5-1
CASSLDGAASYGYTF
TGCGCCAGCAGCTTGGATGGGGCAGCCTCTTACGGCTACACCTTC
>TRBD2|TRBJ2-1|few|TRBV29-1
CSVEGGRAELGFF
TGCAGCGTTGAAGGAGGGAGGGCTGAACTGGGGTTCTTC
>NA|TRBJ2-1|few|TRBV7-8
CASSFREPRRQFF
TGTGCCAGCAGCTTTCGGGAGCCCCGGAGGCAGTTCTTC
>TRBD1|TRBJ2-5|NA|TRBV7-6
CASSLIGGGTQYF
TGTGCCAGCAGCTTGATAGGGGGCGGGACCCAGTACTTC
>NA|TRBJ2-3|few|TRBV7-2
CASRLTDTQYF
TGTGCCAGCCGCCTTACAGATACGCAGTATTTT
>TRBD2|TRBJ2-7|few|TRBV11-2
CASSRTSFHEQYF
TGTGCCAGCAGCCGGACTAGTTTCCACGAGCAGTACTTC
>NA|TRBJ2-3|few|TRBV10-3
CAINNWEGDTQYF
TGTGCCATCAATAATTGGGAAGGAGATACGCAGTATTTT
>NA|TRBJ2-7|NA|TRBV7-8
CASSREMGYEQYF
TGTGCCAGCAGCCGAGAAATGGGCTACGAGCAGTACTTC
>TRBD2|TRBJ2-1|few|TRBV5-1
CASSLKGLAGGSSYNEQFF
TGCGCCAGCAGCTTGAAGGGACTAGCGGGAGGGAGCTCCTACAATGAGCAGTTCTTC
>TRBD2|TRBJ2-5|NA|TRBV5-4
CASSLVLAGGRETQYF
TGTGCCAGCAGCTTGGTGCTAGCGGGAGGGAGGGAGACCCAGTACTTC
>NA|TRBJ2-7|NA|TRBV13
CASSASPWANYEQYF
TGTGCCAGCAGCGCAAGTCCCTGGGCCAACTACGAGCAGTACTTC
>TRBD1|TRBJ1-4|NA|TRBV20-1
CSASRTGPNEKLFF
TGCAGTGCGTCCCGGACAGGCCCAAATGAAAAACTGTTTTTT
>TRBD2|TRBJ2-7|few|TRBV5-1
CASSWATSGIEQYF
TGCGCCAGCAGCTGGGCGACTAGCGGGATCGAGCAGTACTTC
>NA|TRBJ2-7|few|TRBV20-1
CSAIRGAMEEQYF
TGCAGTGCTATCAGGGGAGCCATGGAGGAGCAGTACTTC
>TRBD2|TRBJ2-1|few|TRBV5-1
CASSPSLAVYNEQFF
TGCGCCAGCAGCCCGTCACTAGCGGTATACAATGAGCAGTTCTTC
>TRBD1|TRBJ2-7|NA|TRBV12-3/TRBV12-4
CASSMTGGHHEQYF
TGTGCCAGCAGCATGACAGGGGGCCACCACGAGCAGTACTTC
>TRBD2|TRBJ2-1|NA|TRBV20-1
CSAREAGGPNEQFF
TGCAGTGCTAGGGAAGCGGGAGGGCCAAATGAGCAGTTCTTC
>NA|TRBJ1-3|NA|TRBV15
CATSWGAGNTIYF
TGTGCCACGTCGTGGGGGGCTGGAAACACCATATATTTT
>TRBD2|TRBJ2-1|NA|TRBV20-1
CSANAGEIYNEQFF
TGCAGTGCTAACGCGGGAGAAATCTACAATGAGCAGTTCTTC
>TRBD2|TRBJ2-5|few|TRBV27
CASSLSNSGRVLETQYF
TGTGCCAGCAGTTTATCGAACAGCGGGAGAGTGCTGGAGACCCAGTACTTC
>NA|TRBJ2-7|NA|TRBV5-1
CASSFEGTSYEQYF
TGCGCCAGCAGCTTCGAGGGTACTTCCTACGAGCAGTACTTC
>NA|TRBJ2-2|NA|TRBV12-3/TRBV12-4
CASTLGIVAGELFF
TGTGCCAGCACCCTAGGGATAGTAGCCGGGGAGCTGTTTTTT
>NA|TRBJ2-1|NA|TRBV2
CASGIAYSGNEQFF
TGTGCCAGCGGTATTGCGTACTCGGGCAATGAGCAGTTCTTC